Shown below are 30 T cell receptor beta chains from a single sample sequenced in a study of T cells in Graves' hyperthyroidism and ophthalmopathy. TCR beta CDR3 regions were amplified from RNA transcripts. During a first-round RT-PCR of the TCR CDR3, the HTBI primer set was used. A single record per CDR3 protein comes from TCRdb applying MiXCR to the multiplex PCR reads. This table holds around 300,000 distinct CDR3 sequences, around 25% found once. The sequenced sample consisted of blood. Every receptor here comes from a middle-aged man with Graves' hyperthyroidism that later progressed to Graves' ophthalmopathy.

This chain uses TRBV12-3 or TRBV12-4 with TRBJ1-6, with unresolved D. V lost 0 bases, J lost 4 bases, and 10 bases lay in between. This CDR3 region has 16 residues. CDR3 amino acids: CASSLAYGFYNSPLHF. Written as DNA, the CDR3 is TGTGCCAGCAGTTTAGCCTATGGATTTTATAATTCACCCCTCCACTTT.

The chain has TRBV11-2 and TRBJ2-7; no clear D gene. This CDR3 contains 12 residues. V was trimmed by 5 bases and J by 7 bases, leaving 12 bases between them. The germline CDR1 and CDR2 sequences are SGHAT and FQNNGV. CDR3 loop: CASSTTSEEQYF. The DNA for the CDR3 is TGTGCCAGCAGCACGACCAGCGAAGAGCAGTACTTC.

The chain carries TRBV2 and TRBJ2-2; 9 positions agree with TRBD1. Germline V lookup: CDR1 SNHLY, CDR2 FYNNEI. The J segment lost 5 bases and the V segment lost 8 bases, leaving 12 bases of the junction unmatched. The CDR3 consists of 16 residues. This CDR3 reads CASSEAGTGRTGELFF. In DNA, the CDR3 is TGTGCCAGCTCCGAAGCCGGGACAGGGCGGACCGGGGAGCTGTTTTTT.

This sequence joins TRBV5-1 and TRBJ2-7; 9 nucleotides line up with TRBD1. The CDR3 covers 18 residues. The V and J ends lost 2 bases and 2 bases, in that order; junction bases with no gene match: 14. Germline assignment: CDR1 SGHRS and CDR2 YFSETQ. CDR3 nucleotide sequence: TGCGCCAGCAGCTTAATTATCCCGGGACAGGGAACGACCTACGAGCAGTACTTC. This sequence encodes CASSLIIPGQGTTYEQYF.

This clonotype occurred many times. The chain has TRBV20-1 and TRBJ2-5; D not resolved. The CDR3 spans 13 residues. Trimming removed 1 base from V and 0 bases from J, with 6 bases in between. Germline V gene lookup returns CDR1 DFQATT and CDR2 SNEGSKA (reference sequence). CDR3 sequence reads: CSARVGNQETQYF. The CDR3 DNA reads as TGCAGTGCTAGAGTCGGAAACCAAGAGACCCAGTACTTC.

In this sample, this clonotype turned up many times. This sequence joins TRBV9 and TRBJ2-2, with 13 bases aligning to TRBD2. The CDR3 totals 16 residues. V trimming: 6 bases; J trimming: 7 bases; junction bases outside the gene matches: 9. Germline CDR1 SGDLS, CDR2 YYNGEE. CDR3 sequence (DNA): TGTGCCAGCAACAAAGGACTAGCGGGAGTCAGCGGGGAGCTGTTTTTT. The encoded protein is CASNKGLAGVSGELFF.

This clonotype was detected many times. The rearrangement uses TRBV3-1 and TRBJ2-7; no reliable D call. Germline CDR1 reads LGHDT; CDR2 reads YNNKEL (reference sequence). Trimming took 1 base from V and 3 from J, leaving 10 bases between them. The CDR3 is 14 amino acids. CDR3 amino acids: CASSQGGKHYEQYF. DNA for the CDR3: TGTGCCAGCAGCCAAGGGGGAAAACACTACGAGCAGTACTTC.

Many counts were recorded for this clonotype. This chain links TRBV28 with TRBJ1-1; tentatively, D is TRBD1 (6 bases). Trimming took off 7 bases at V and 1 base at J, with 19 bases between the two ends. Per the germline V gene, CDR1 is MDHEN and CDR2 is SYDVKM. The CDR3 length is 16 residues. DNA of the CDR3: TGTGCCAGCAATATACCGGGGGCTGGTTCGAACACTGAAGCTTTCTTT. This codes for CASNIPGAGSNTEAFF. Full variable domain (missing parts from reference TRBV28 and TRBJ1-1): DVKVTQSSRYLVKRTGEKVFLECVQDMDHENMFWYRQDPGLGLRLIYFSYDVKMKEKGDIPEGYSVSREKKERFSLILESASTNQTSMYLCASNIPGAGSNTEAFFGQGTRLTVV.

V and J are TRBV19 and TRBJ1-1; 8 nucleotides match TRBD1. The length of the CDR3 is 14 residues. Germline V gene data show CDR1 as LNHDA and CDR2 as SQIVND (reference sequence). The V segment lost 6 bases and the J segment 1 base; nucleotides outside the gene matches: 4. In DNA, the CDR3 is TGTGCCAGTAGAGGAGGGACAGGGAACACTGAAGCTTTCTTT. Its protein product is CASRGGTGNTEAFF. Together with reference TRBV19 and TRBJ1-1, the CDR3 gives the full variable domain: DGGITQSPKYLFRKEGQNVTLSCEQNLNHDAMYWYRQDPGQGLRLIYYSQIVNDFQKGDIAEGYSVSREKKESFPLTVTSAQKNPTAFYLCASRGGTGNTEAFFGQGTRLTVV.

This clonotype was detected many times. This chain connects TRBV14 to TRBJ2-2; the D gene is possibly TRBD1 (5 bases). The germline V gene encodes CDR1 SGHDN and CDR2 FVKESK. This CDR3 is 13 amino acids long. V shed 4 bases and J shed 10 bases, with 13 bases lying between them. The CDR3 DNA follows: TGTGCCAGCAGCCCAAAGGGGCAGTTGGAGCTGTTTTTT. Translation: CASSPKGQLELFF.

The V gene is TRBV11-3, the J gene TRBJ2-7; D unresolved. Trimming shortened V by 3 bases and J by 2 bases, and 11 bases separated the two germline ends. The CDR3 spans 14 residues. Looked up from germline, CDR1 is SGHNT and CDR2 is YENEEA. The DNA of the CDR3 is TGTGCCAGCAGCTTTGGCCCGAATCCCTACGAGCAGTACTTC. Its protein is CASSFGPNPYEQYF.

Many counts were recorded for this clonotype. The rearrangement links TRBV20-1 to TRBJ1-5, with 7 bases identical to TRBD1. Germline values: CDR1 DFQATT, CDR2 SNEGSKA (reference sequence). Germline trimming cut 0 bases from V and 7 bases from J; bases unmatched to any gene: 9. This CDR3 region has 15 residues. The CDR3 here is CSARDAGGSRQPQHF. CDR3 in DNA: TGCAGTGCTAGAGACGCAGGGGGGTCCCGACAGCCCCAGCATTTT.

This clonotype has a count of ten or more. The chain recombines TRBV11-2 with TRBJ2-5; the match to TRBD2 covers 7 bases. The trim removed 1 base at V and 5 bases at J, leaving 7 bases unmatched. Germline CDR1 reads SGHAT; CDR2 reads FQNNGV. The CDR3 loop spans 15 amino acids. CDR3 residues: CASSLGSSGGETQYF. CDR3 coding DNA: TGTGCCAGCAGCTTAGGGTCTAGCGGAGGGGAGACCCAGTACTTC.

Many counts were recorded for this clonotype. This chain links TRBV12-3 or TRBV12-4 with TRBJ1-1; no firm D call. CDR3 length: 13 amino acids. Trimming took 2 bases from V and 6 from J, leaving 10 bases between them. CDR3: CASSLSQRAEAFF. The CDR3 region has the DNA TGTGCCAGCAGTTTATCTCAACGGGCTGAAGCTTTCTTT.

There are many counts of this clonotype. The rearrangement joins TRBV7-9 to TRBJ2-7, with D unclear. V was pared by 0 bases and J by 2 bases, with 8 bases between. CDR1 is SEHNR and CDR2 is FQNEAQ in the germline V gene (reference sequence). CDR3 size: 14 residues. The CDR3 region has the DNA TGTGCCAGCAGCTTAGCACAGTTAACCTACGAGCAGTACTTC. Translated, it gives CASSLAQLTYEQYF.

This clonotype was found many times. This chain joins TRBV20-1 and TRBJ2-5; unclear D gene. Germline assignment: CDR1 DFQATT and CDR2 SNEGSKA (reference sequence). There are 14 residues in the CDR3. The ends were cut back, 1 base at V and 1 base at J, with 10 bases in the middle. The CDR3 region is CSARAARAQETQYF. Written as DNA, the CDR3 is TGCAGTGCTAGAGCCGCCAGAGCCCAAGAGACCCAGTACTTC.

This clonotype was observed at least ten times. This sequence joins TRBV12-3 or TRBV12-4 and TRBJ1-1, with TRBD1 matching over 7 bases. This CDR3 comprises 13 residues. V trimming: 7 bases; J trimming: 7 bases; junction bases outside the gene matches: 9. This CDR3 is CASTPTGRREAFF. The CDR3 DNA follows: TGTGCCAGCACTCCGACAGGGAGGCGTGAAGCTTTCTTT.

There are many counts of this clonotype. The chain's CDR3 is CASSRRFITGELFF. DNA for the CDR3: TGCGCCAGCAGCCGACGTTTCATCACCGGGGAGCTGTTTTTT. This chain connects TRBV4-1 to TRBJ2-2; D is undetermined. The V gene lost 4 bases and the J gene lost 4 bases, with 10 bases spanning the gap. Germline CDR1 MGHRA, CDR2 YSYEKL. The CDR3 has 14 residues.

This clonotype was counted at least ten times. The chain links TRBV10-1 to TRBJ2-5; 10 bases fit TRBD2. Per the germline V gene, CDR1 is WNHNN and CDR2 is SYGVQD (reference sequence). The CDR3 has 15 amino acids. V lost 3 bases, J lost 5 bases, and 6 bases stayed unmatched. The CDR3 DNA follows: TGCGCCAGCAGTGAACTAGCGGGGTCCATGGAGACCCAGTACTTC. It encodes CASSELAGSMETQYF.

In its sample, this clonotype was seen many times. The gene calls are TRBV29-1 and TRBJ1-2; perhaps TRBD1 as D (5 bases). The germline V and J ends were trimmed by 7 bases and 8 bases, with 11 bases remaining between them. This CDR3 has 10 amino acids. CDR1 is SQVTM and CDR2 is ANQGSEA in the germline V gene. For the CDR3, the DNA is TGCAGCGCCGGGGCAGGGGGCTACACCTTC. It specifies CSAGAGGYTF.

Many counts were recorded for this clonotype. The chain employs TRBV12-3 or TRBV12-4 and TRBJ1-5, with a tentative D call TRBD1 (5 bases). The V end was cut by 5 bases, the J end by 5 bases, with 16 bases between. This CDR3 has 15 amino acids. The CDR3 nucleotides read TGTGCCAGCAGTCCTCTTCCAACCAGGGATCAGCCCCAGCATTTT. The encoded protein is CASSPLPTRDQPQHF.

This clonotype was seen a few times. The chain has TRBV30 and TRBJ1-5, with D perhaps TRBD1 (6 bases). This CDR3 comprises 14 residues. Germline values: CDR1 GTSNPN, CDR2 SVGIG (reference sequence). Deletions cut 3 bases from V and 7 bases from J, with 16 bases between. Here the CDR3 reads CAWSGGGDQQPQHF. The CDR3 coding sequence is TGTGCCTGGAGCGGAGGGGGGGACCAGCAGCCCCAGCATTTT.

This clonotype was found many times. This chain uses TRBV20-1 with TRBJ2-7, with a weak D call TRBD2 (5 bases). The germline CDR1 and CDR2 sequences are DFQATT and SNEGSKA (reference sequence). V lost 5 bases and J lost 2, with 16 bases in between. The CDR3 runs to 14 residues. The CDR3 loop reads CSAEPGPRAYEQYF. Here the CDR3 DNA reads TGCAGTGCTGAACCAGGTCCGAGGGCCTACGAGCAGTACTTC.

The rearrangement uses TRBV28 and TRBJ1-1, with D unclear. Germline CDR1 is MDHEN and CDR2 is SYDVKM. CDR3 length: 15 residues. Trimming removed 5 bases from V and 2 bases from J, with 15 bases in between. The CDR3 sequence: CASSPLGMGNTEAFF. The CDR3 DNA reads TGTGCCAGCAGTCCTCTAGGGATGGGAAACACTGAAGCTTTCTTT.

This clonotype was found once. The rearrangement links TRBV7-8 to TRBJ2-7; TRBD1 matches 7 bases. The V segment lost 5 bases and the J segment 6 bases; nucleotides outside the gene matches: 10. This CDR3 is built from 14 residues. Germline V gene sequence: CDR1 SGHVS, CDR2 FQNEAQ. The CDR3: CASSQGVIGREQYF. CDR3 DNA sequence: TGTGCCAGCAGCCAGGGGGTAATTGGGCGCGAGCAGTACTTC.

This clonotype has a single count. The chain links TRBV4-1 to TRBJ2-7, with D perhaps TRBD1 or TRBD2 (5 bases each). Germline V gene sequence: CDR1 MGHRA, CDR2 YSYEKL. The CDR3 spans 13 residues. V shed 1 base and J shed 6 bases, with 10 bases lying between them. In DNA form, the CDR3 reads TGCGCCAGCAGCCAAGCAATGGGGACCGAGCAGTACTTC. It specifies CASSQAMGTEQYF.

Many counts were recorded for this clonotype. For the CDR3, the DNA is TGTGCCAGCAGCCACTACGCGACAGTAGTCACTGAAGCTTTCTTT. Its protein is CASSHYATVVTEAFF. This chain links TRBV12-3 or TRBV12-4 with TRBJ1-1, with D possibly matching TRBD1 (5 bases). The V end lost 6 bases, the J end lost 4 bases, and 18 bases lay between the germline ends. CDR3 length equals 15 residues.

This clonotype showed up many times. V usage is TRBV7-2 and J usage is TRBJ2-7; 8 bases align to TRBD1. The germline CDR1 and CDR2 sequences are SGHTA and FQGNSA. V was pared by 4 bases and J by 3 bases, with 8 bases of the junction left unmatched. The CDR3 loop spans 15 amino acids. The CDR3 sequence: CASSSRAGTGYEQYF. In nucleotides, the CDR3 is TGTGCCAGCAGCTCACGAGCCGGGACAGGCTACGAGCAGTACTTC.

The sample holds many counts of this clonotype. The genes are TRBV24-1 and TRBJ1-1; 7 bases line up with TRBD1. With 9 bases clipped from V and 0 bases from J, the junction kept 3 bases outside the gene matches. Looked up from germline, CDR1 is KGHDR and CDR2 is SFDVKD. The CDR3 extends over 13 amino acids. The CDR3 sequence is CATQGQMNTEAFF. CDR3 nucleotide sequence: TGTGCCACCCAGGGACAGATGAACACTGAAGCTTTCTTT.

V usage is TRBV24-1 and J usage is TRBJ1-5; D is perhaps TRBD1 (5 bases). Per the germline V gene, CDR1 is KGHDR and CDR2 is SFDVKD. Trimming left V 4 bases short and J 6 bases short, with 9 bases between. The CDR3 consists of 13 residues. CDR3 sequence (DNA): TGTGCCACCAGTGAATGGGGCGTTCAGCCCCAGCATTTT. Protein: CATSEWGVQPQHF.